The 22 T cell receptor beta chains listed next were all sequenced from one sample in a study of early stage breast cancer tumors. Some clones are missing from TCRdb's copy, which holds only in-frame ones; the method was immunoSEQ multiplex PCR. The top ten clones hold 3.5% of a sample with about 72,000 clones, roughly three quarters of them seen once. The sample consisted of blood. Receptors were obtained from a person between 55 and 70 years old with breast cancer.

The CDR3 sequence: CASSSLAGGRNEQFF. As DNA, the CDR3 is TGTGCCAGCAGTAGTCTAGCGGGGGGGAGGAATGAGCAGTTCTTC. The chain employs TRBV6-1 and TRBJ2-1; 12 bases agree with TRBD2. Germline trimming cut 5 bases from V and 7 bases from J; bases unmatched to any gene: 6. Germline assignment: CDR1 MNHNS and CDR2 SASEGT. This CDR3 has 15 amino acids.

CDR3 protein: CASSEEGGSWSGNTIYF. The CDR3 DNA follows: TGTGCCAGCAGTGAAGAGGGAGGATCATGGTCTGGAAACACCATATATTTT. The chain is built from TRBV2 and TRBJ1-3; D is uncertain. Trimming pared 1 base from V and 1 base from J, leaving 14 bases between. CDR3 size: 17 residues. Germline V gene lookup returns CDR1 SNHLY and CDR2 FYNNEI. The full variable domain, with the rest looked up from reference TRBV2 and TRBJ1-3, is EPEVTQTPSHQVTQMGQEVILRCVPISNHLYFYWYRQILGQKVEFLVSFYNNEISEKSEIFDDQFSVERPDGSNFTLKIRSTKLEDSAMYFCASSEEGGSWSGNTIYFGEGSWLTVV.

This chain uses TRBV14 with TRBJ1-4, with D tentatively TRBD1 (5 bases). Germline CDR1 reads SGHDN; CDR2 reads FVKESK. V was pared by 1 base and J by 9 bases, with 12 bases between. This CDR3 has 14 residues. DNA for the CDR3: TGTGCCAGCAGCCAAGGGCAGGGAAGGCAAAAACTGTTTTTT. Translating gives CASSQGQGRQKLFF.

The rearrangement joins TRBV28 to TRBJ2-7; D remains ambiguous. V lost 6 bases, J lost 6 bases, and 15 bases lay in between. Germline assignment: CDR1 MDHEN and CDR2 SYDVKM. The CDR3 spans 13 residues. CDR3 sequence (DNA): TGTGCCAGCAGGTCTCCCGCCCCAGGCGAGCAGTACTTC. It codes for CASRSPAPGEQYF.

The chain links TRBV18 to TRBJ2-5; no reliable D call. In germline, CDR1 is KGHSH, CDR2 LQKENI. The CDR3 totals 10 residues. Trimming took off 5 bases at V and 4 bases at J, with 2 bases between the two ends. The CDR3 reads CASSGETQYF. CDR3 sequence (DNA): TGTGCCAGCTCAGGAGAGACCCAGTACTTC.

This chain uses TRBV30 with TRBJ1-2, with 7 nucleotides matching TRBD1. Losses at the gene ends were 2 bases for V and 5 bases for J; bases not matched to a gene: 14. Germline CDR1 reads GTSNPN; CDR2 reads SVGIG (reference sequence). The CDR3 has 16 amino acids. CDR3 sequence (DNA): TGTGCCTGGAGTCGGGACAGCATCCCTTCAAGTTATGGCTACACCTTC. Translating it yields CAWSRDSIPSSYGYTF.

V and J are TRBV27 and TRBJ1-5; D is uncertain. Trimming stripped 7 bases from V and 6 bases from J, with 25 bases between. Looked up from germline, CDR1 is MNHEY and CDR2 is SMNVEV (reference sequence). The CDR3 sequence is 17 residues long. The CDR3 region is CASNPRADPGWFQPQHF. The CDR3 DNA follows: TGTGCCAGCAACCCGAGAGCCGACCCTGGTTGGTTTCAGCCCCAGCATTTT.

This sequence joins TRBV10-2 and TRBJ2-3, with 9 bases that match TRBD2. This CDR3 comprises 17 residues. V trimming: 5 bases; J trimming: 6 bases; junction bases outside the gene matches: 15. Looked up from germline, CDR1 is WSHSY and CDR2 is SAAADI. Here the CDR3 DNA reads TGCGCCAGCAGTCCCACGGTAGCGGGGGCCCCCATTGATACGCAGTATTTT. Protein product: CASSPTVAGAPIDTQYF.

The chain links TRBV5-1 to TRBJ2-2; 7 nucleotides match TRBD1. J gave up 1 base and V 4 bases, and 4 bases lay outside the gene matches. The CDR3 has 15 amino acids. Per germline, CDR1 SGHRS and CDR2 YFSETQ. As DNA, the CDR3 is TGCGCCAGCAGCGTAGGGACAGTGAACACCGGGGAGCTGTTTTTT. Translation gives CASSVGTVNTGELFF.

The genes are TRBV11-2 and TRBJ2-1; D could derive from TRBD1 or TRBD2 (6 bases each). With 3 bases removed from V and 2 bases from J, the gap between germline ends came to 11 bases. Per germline, CDR1 SGHAT and CDR2 FQNNGV. This CDR3 spans 15 amino acids. The CDR3 region is CASSLGGPTYNEQFF. In nucleotides, the CDR3 is TGTGCCAGCAGCTTGGGGGGCCCTACCTACAATGAGCAGTTCTTC. The entire variable domain, with the rest obtained from reference TRBV11-2 and TRBJ2-1, is as follows: EAGVAQSPRYKIIEKRQSVAFWCNPISGHATLYWYQQILGQGPKLLIQFQNNGVVDDSQLPKDRFSAERLKGVDSTLKIQPAKLEDSAVYLCASSLGGPTYNEQFFGPGTRLTVL.

The chain carries TRBV30 and TRBJ2-2, with D possibly being TRBD2 (7 bases). The ends were cut back, 3 bases at V and 7 bases at J, with 21 bases in the middle. The germline V gene has CDR1 GTSNPN and CDR2 SVGIG (reference sequence). This CDR3 is 16 amino acids long. The CDR3 here is CAWSLGMGGQGGELFF. CDR3 nucleotides: TGTGCCTGGAGCCTGGGGATGGGGGGGCAGGGCGGGGAGCTGTTTTTT.

A remark on this clone: At one boundary the junction diverges from the germline segment, which might be a read error. The chain combines TRBV11-3 with TRBJ2-7, with D tentatively TRBD2 (6 bases). Germline V lookup: CDR1 SGHNT, CDR2 YENEEA. This CDR3 contains 11 residues. The CDR3 spells CASSSGGTTFF. CDR3 nucleotide sequence: TGTGCCAGCAGCTCGGGCGGGACCACCTTCTTC.

This clone occurred once. Other DNA sequences in this specimen translate into the identical CDR3. This chain links TRBV28 with TRBJ2-6; D is perhaps TRBD2 (5 bases). The CDR3 has 14 residues. Trimming took 6 bases from V and 4 from J, leaving 10 bases between them. CDR1 is MDHEN and CDR2 is SYDVKM in the germline V gene. CDR3 nucleotides: TGTGCCAGCAGACCCCCGGGGGGGGCCAACGTCCTGACTTTC. Translation gives CASRPPGGANVLTF.

The genes are TRBV9 and TRBJ2-3; 13 positions agree with TRBD2. Germline V lookup: CDR1 SGDLS, CDR2 YYNGEE. The CDR3 loop spans 18 amino acids. Trimming at V came to 1 base and at J to 1 base, leaving 6 bases not matched to a gene. The CDR3 DNA reads as TGTGCCAGCAGCGTAACTAGCGGGGGGGCCGTGGGCACAGATACGCAGTATTTT. Residues: CASSVTSGGAVGTDTQYF.

The rearrangement links TRBV5-4 to TRBJ2-7; D is unresolved. CDR1 is SGHNT and CDR2 is YYREEE in the germline V gene (reference sequence). The CDR3 spans 12 residues. Trimming removed 1 base at V and 5 bases at J, with 7 bases between. DNA for the CDR3: TGTGCCAGCAGCTTGTTTCCCAACGAGCAGTACTTC. Protein product: CASSLFPNEQYF.

The chain is built from TRBV6-1 and TRBJ1-3, with a tentative D call TRBD1 (6 bases). Trimming left V 7 bases short and J 4 bases short, with 11 bases between. This CDR3 has 13 residues. In germline, CDR1 is MNHNS, CDR2 SASEGT. As DNA, the CDR3 is TGTGCCAGCATTAACAGGGTCGGAAACACCATATATTTT. As protein: CASINRVGNTIYF.

The chain couples TRBV5-1 to TRBJ2-3; D may be TRBD2 (5 bases). This CDR3 contains 15 residues. Trimming left V 2 bases short and J 2 bases short, with 12 bases between. CDR1 is SGHRS and CDR2 is YFSETQ in the germline V gene. CDR3 nucleotide sequence: TGCGCCAGCAGCTTCGGGAACAGAGACACAGATACGCAGTATTTT. Protein: CASSFGNRDTDTQYF.

The chain has TRBV7-3 and TRBJ2-2; D may be TRBD2 (5 bases). The CDR3 runs 14 residues. Germline CDR1 is SGHTA and CDR2 is FQGTGA. Trimming took off 5 bases at V and 1 base at J, with 8 bases between the two ends. In DNA, the CDR3 is TGTGCCAGCAGCCGAGGGCTGAACACCGGGGAGCTGTTTTTT. Translation: CASSRGLNTGELFF.

The chain uses TRBV30 and TRBJ1-5; 8 bases align to TRBD1. J gave up 6 bases and V 5 bases, and 9 bases lay outside the gene matches. In germline, CDR1 is GTSNPN, CDR2 SVGIG (reference sequence). There are 14 residues in the CDR3. The CDR3 region is CAWSFQGAGQPQHF. Here the CDR3 DNA reads TGTGCCTGGTCCTTCCAGGGGGCGGGTCAGCCCCAGCATTTT.

CDR3 loop: CASSVGQGGVGNEQFF. The CDR3 nucleotides read TGTGCCAGCAGCGTAGGCCAGGGAGGAGTTGGGAATGAGCAGTTCTTC. This chain uses TRBV9 with TRBJ2-1, with TRBD2 as a possible D gene (6 bases). CDR1 and CDR2 (germline): SGDLS, YYNGEE. V lost 0 bases, J lost 7 bases, and 17 bases lay in between. This CDR3 is built from 16 residues.

The rearrangement links TRBV9 to TRBJ2-1; 10 nucleotides agree with TRBD2. The CDR3 is 15 amino acids. V lost 0 bases and J lost 7; bases outside the gene matches: 4. Looked up from germline, CDR1 is SGDLS and CDR2 is YYNGEE. The CDR3 DNA follows: TGTGCCAGCAGCGTAGATTTTAGCGGGAGGAATGAGCAGTTCTTC. Protein: CASSVDFSGRNEQFF.

J is TRBJ1-1 and V is TRBV11-2, with a possible D match to TRBD1 (6 bases). V was trimmed by 5 bases and J by 3 bases, leaving 16 bases between them. The CDR3 contains 15 residues. Germline assignment: CDR1 SGHAT and CDR2 FQNNGV. The DNA for the CDR3 is TGTGCCAGCAGCATTCCTAGTAGGGGGGACACTGAAGCTTTCTTT. As protein: CASSIPSRGDTEAFF.